This T cell receptor (beta chain) was captured by sequencing in a study of T cells of healthy individuals. TCRdb reanalysed the 5' RACE reads using MiXCR and keeps one entry per CDR3 protein. This table holds 75,000 to 95,000 distinct CDR3 sequences, approximately 4.7% found once. CDR1 and CDR2 (germline): SGHVS, FNYEAQ. This CDR3 is built from 14 residues. V lost 0 bases and J lost 6; bases outside the gene matches: 4. This clonotype came up many times. This receptor was taken from a female donor in good health. V usage is TRBV7-6 and J usage is TRBJ2-7, with 8 bases identical to TRBD2. CDR3 sequence (DNA): TGTGCCAGCAGCTTAGCGACTAGCGTCTCCGAGCAGTACTTC. Translation: CASSLATSVSEQYF.